Below, one T cell receptor (beta chain) is given with its context. This clone was counted only a few times. The clone's antigen remains unknown. No per-base quality is available; no much larger clone lies one base away. The library was generated by PCR. Sequencing was performed on an Illumina HiSeq 4000. High-throughput sequencing was used to profile the TCR beta-chain CDR3 region of every patient. From the authors' description of their analysis: Drawing on CDR3 differences between clinicopathological groups, the researchers built a classifier meant to tell apart patients with distant-metastatic papillary thyroid cancer. The Shannon index was used to assess repertoire diversity, and the Morisita-Horn index was used to assess tumor-blood repertoire similarity. TCRdb handled the public reads itself, with Q25 trimming in fastp and clone calling in MiXCR, and kept productive beta chains. The V and J calls were determined by TCRdb, not by the authors. Across this sample there are approximately 60,000 clones, with less than 30% seen only once. The ten largest clonotypes hold around a sixth of the sample.

These data originate in a study of metastatic and nonmetastatic thyroid tumors (dated by TCRdb to about 2020). Turning to the overall study: Repertoires were compared across peripheral blood and tumor or nodule tissue samples from malignant and benign thyroid patients. Broader findings and caveats from the paper: TCR beta diversity was reported as significantly higher in malignant tumors than in benign nodules, in both blood and tumor samples.

None of the patients had been given any treatment before thyroid surgery. Using T-cell receptor beta sequencing, the study looked back at clinical samples from patients collected from about 2011 to 2019. The CDR3 holds 13 amino acids from the cysteine to the phenylalanine. Of the read, only the CDR3 DNA is kept; its 39 bases are in frame from base 1. Trimming takes 0 bases from V and 7 bases from J, and the germline ends sit 9 bases apart. Looking up the germline V gene yields CDR1 MGHRA and CDR2 YSYEKL. The sequence is built from TRBV4-1 and TRBJ1-1, with the D gene uncertain. The TCR comes from a female donor with papillary thyroid cancer or a benign thyroid nodule (not recorded which). Some clones in this sample may be carry-over from other donors' samples. Sequencing input: blood. CDR3 reads: CASSQDTPDEAFF. The DNA reads as follows: TGCGCCAGCAGCCAAGATACCCCAGATGAAGCTTTCTTT.